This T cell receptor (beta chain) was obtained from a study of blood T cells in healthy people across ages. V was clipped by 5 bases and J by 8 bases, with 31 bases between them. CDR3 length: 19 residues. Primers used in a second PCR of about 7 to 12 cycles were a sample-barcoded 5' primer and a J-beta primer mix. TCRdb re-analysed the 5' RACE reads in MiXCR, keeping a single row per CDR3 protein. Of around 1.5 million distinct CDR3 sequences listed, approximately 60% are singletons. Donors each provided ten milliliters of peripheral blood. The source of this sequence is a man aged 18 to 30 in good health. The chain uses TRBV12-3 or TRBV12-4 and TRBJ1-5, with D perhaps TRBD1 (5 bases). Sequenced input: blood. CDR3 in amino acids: CASSVGRVGLSQSLKPQHF. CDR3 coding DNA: TGTGCCAGCAGTGTCGGGAGGGTGGGACTAAGTCAGTCGCTGAAGCCCCAGCATTTT.